These 5 T cell receptor beta chains were sequenced from one sample in a study of T cell responses to AZD1222 COVID-19 vaccine. Clones were sequenced by immunoSEQ multiplex PCR, and TCRdb holds only the in-frame ones, with some missing. The sample has about 160,000 clones, about 92% seen once; the top ten hold around 4.4%. The source material was peripheral blood, sampled on day 0 of MenACWY control vaccination. Receptor source: an adult in good health.

This chain joins TRBV10-2 and TRBJ2-7, with 12 bases that match TRBD2. Losses at the gene ends were 6 bases for V and 3 bases for J; bases not matched to a gene: 12. Germline CDR1 is WSHSY and CDR2 is SAAADI. This CDR3 region has 17 residues. Here the CDR3 reads CASRGWETSGRNYEQYF. The CDR3 DNA reads TGCGCCAGCAGGGGGTGGGAAACTAGCGGGAGGAACTACGAGCAGTACTTC.

This rearrangement joins TRBV2 to TRBJ2-3, with 9 bases fitting TRBD2. The CDR3 is 17 amino acids. From germline, CDR1 is SNHLY and CDR2 FYNNEI. The V gene end was trimmed by 8 bases and the J gene end by 2 bases; junction bases not matched to a gene: 14. The CDR3 here is CASWRGYSGSPTDTQYF. DNA of the CDR3: TGTGCCAGCTGGAGGGGTTATAGCGGGAGCCCCACAGATACGCAGTATTTT.

V gene TRBV4-1 combines with J gene TRBJ1-5; tentative D call: TRBD1 (6 bases). Germline V gene sequence: CDR1 MGHRA, CDR2 YSYEKL. V was cut by 1 base and J by 7 bases, with 11 bases left in between. This CDR3 region has 14 residues. This CDR3 is CASSQAQGPQPQHF. For the CDR3, the DNA is TGCGCCAGCAGCCAAGCACAGGGTCCCCAGCCCCAGCATTTT.

The chain has TRBV10-3 and TRBJ1-2; D unresolved. V shed 0 bases and J shed 6 bases, with 11 bases lying between them. This CDR3 has 14 residues. The germline V gene encodes CDR1 ENHRY and CDR2 SYGVKD. The CDR3 sequence is CAISESEHFNGYTF. In DNA, the CDR3 is TGTGCCATCAGTGAGTCAGAACACTTCAATGGCTACACCTTC.

This clone showed up just once. CDR3 region: CASSLAPGLVSSEQFF. DNA for the CDR3: TGTGCCAGCAGCTTGGCCCCGGGACTAGTAAGCTCCGAGCAGTTCTTC. V usage is TRBV5-5 and J usage is TRBJ2-1, with 8 bases aligning to TRBD2. The ends lost 0 bases at V and 10 bases at J; junction bases unmatched: 12. The CDR3 contains 16 residues. Germline V CDR1 and CDR2: SGHKS, YYEKEE (reference sequence). Variable domain in full (rest from reference TRBV5-5 and TRBJ2-1): DAGVTQSPTHLIKTRGQQVTLRCSPISGHKSVSWYQQVLGQGPQFIFQYYEKEERGRGNFPDRFSARQFPNYSSELNVNALLLGDSALYLCASSLAPGLVSSEQFFGPGTRLTVL.